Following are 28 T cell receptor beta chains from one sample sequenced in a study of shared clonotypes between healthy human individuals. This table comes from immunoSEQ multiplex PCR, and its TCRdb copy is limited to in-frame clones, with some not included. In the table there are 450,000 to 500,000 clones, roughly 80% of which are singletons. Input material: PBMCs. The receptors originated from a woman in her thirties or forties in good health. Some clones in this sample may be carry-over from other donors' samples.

The CDR3 nucleotides are TGTGCCATCAGTGTGCGGGAGCCCTACGAGCAGTACTTC. Translation gives CAISVREPYEQYF. This sequence joins TRBV10-3 and TRBJ2-7; TRBD2 agrees at 7 bases. Germline values: CDR1 ENHRY, CDR2 SYGVKD. V lost 4 bases, J lost 2 bases, and 2 bases stayed unmatched. CDR3 length: 13 residues.

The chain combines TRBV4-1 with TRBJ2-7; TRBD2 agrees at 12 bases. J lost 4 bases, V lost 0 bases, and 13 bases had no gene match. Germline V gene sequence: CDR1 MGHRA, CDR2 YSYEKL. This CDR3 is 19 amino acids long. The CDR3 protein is CASSQDFDSTSGRFYEQYF. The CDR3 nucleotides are TGCGCCAGCAGCCAAGATTTCGACTCCACTAGCGGGAGGTTTTACGAGCAGTACTTC.

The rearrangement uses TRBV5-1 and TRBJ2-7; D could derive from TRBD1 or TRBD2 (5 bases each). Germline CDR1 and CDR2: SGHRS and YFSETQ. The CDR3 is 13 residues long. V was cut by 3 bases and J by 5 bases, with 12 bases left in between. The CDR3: CASSSRDVDEQYF. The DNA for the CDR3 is TGCGCCAGCAGCTCCCGGGACGTCGACGAGCAGTACTTC.

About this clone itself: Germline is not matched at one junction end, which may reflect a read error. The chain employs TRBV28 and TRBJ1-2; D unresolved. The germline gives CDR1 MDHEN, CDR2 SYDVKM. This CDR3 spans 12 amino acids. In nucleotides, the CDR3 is TGTGCCAGCCGTTTCTCTCCCTATGGCTACACCTTC. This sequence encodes CASRFSPYGYTF.

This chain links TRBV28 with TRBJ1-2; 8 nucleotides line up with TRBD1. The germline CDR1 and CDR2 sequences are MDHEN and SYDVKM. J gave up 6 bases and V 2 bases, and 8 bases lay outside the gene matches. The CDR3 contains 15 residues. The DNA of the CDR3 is TGTGCCAGCAGTTTACCCCAGGGGGCGCCGAATGGCTACACCTTC. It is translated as CASSLPQGAPNGYTF.

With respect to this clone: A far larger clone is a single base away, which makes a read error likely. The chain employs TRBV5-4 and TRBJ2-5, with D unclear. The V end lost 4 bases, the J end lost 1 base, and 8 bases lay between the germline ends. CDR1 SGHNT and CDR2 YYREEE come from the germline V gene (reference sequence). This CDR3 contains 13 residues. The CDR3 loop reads CASSAWVQETQYF. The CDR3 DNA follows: TGTGCCAGCAGCGCGTGGGTCCAAGAGACCCAGTACTTC.

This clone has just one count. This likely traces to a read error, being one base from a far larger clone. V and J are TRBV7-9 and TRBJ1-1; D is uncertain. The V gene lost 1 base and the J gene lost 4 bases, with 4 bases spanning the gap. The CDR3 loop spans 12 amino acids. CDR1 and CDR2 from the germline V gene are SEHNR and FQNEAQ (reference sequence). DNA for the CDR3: TGTGCCAGCAGCTTAGTCAGCACTGAAGCTTTCTTT. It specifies CASSLVSTEAFF.

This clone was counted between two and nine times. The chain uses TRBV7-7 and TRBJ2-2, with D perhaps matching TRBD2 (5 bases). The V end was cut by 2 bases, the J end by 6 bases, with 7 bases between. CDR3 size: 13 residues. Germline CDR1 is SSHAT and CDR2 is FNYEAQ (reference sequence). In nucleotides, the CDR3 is TGTGCCAGCAGCTTAAGCGGCGCCGGGGAGCTGTTTTTT. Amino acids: CASSLSGAGELFF. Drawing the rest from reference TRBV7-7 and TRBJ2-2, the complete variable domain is GAGVSQSPRYKVTKRGQDVTLRCDPISSHATLYWYQQALGQGPEFLTYFNYEAQPDKSGLPSDRFSAERPEGSISTLTIQRTEQRDSAMYRCASSLSGAGELFFGEGSRLTVL.

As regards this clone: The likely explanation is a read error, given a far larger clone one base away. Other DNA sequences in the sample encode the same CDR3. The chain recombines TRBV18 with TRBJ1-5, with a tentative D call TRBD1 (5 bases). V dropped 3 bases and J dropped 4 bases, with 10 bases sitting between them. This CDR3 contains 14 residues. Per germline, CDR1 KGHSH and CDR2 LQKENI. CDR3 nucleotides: TGTGCCAGCTCACCTGGGACGAGGAATCAGCCCCAGCATTTT. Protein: CASSPGTRNQPQHF.

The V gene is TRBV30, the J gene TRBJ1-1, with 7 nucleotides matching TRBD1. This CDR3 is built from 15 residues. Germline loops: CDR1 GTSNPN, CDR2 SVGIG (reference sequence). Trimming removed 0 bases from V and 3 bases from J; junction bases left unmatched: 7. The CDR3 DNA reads TGTGCCTGGAGTGTACCGACAGGGCGGGACACTGAAGCTTTCTTT. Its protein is CAWSVPTGRDTEAFF. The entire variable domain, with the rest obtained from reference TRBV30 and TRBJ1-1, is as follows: SQTIHQWPATLVQPVGSPLSLECTVEGTSNPNLYWYRQAAGRGLQLLFYSVGIGQISSEVPQNLSASRPQDRQFILSSKKLLLSDSGFYLCAWSVPTGRDTEAFFGQGTRLTVV.

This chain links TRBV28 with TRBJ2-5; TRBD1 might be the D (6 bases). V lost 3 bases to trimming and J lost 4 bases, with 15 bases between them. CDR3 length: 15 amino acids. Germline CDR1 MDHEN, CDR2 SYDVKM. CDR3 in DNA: TGTGCCAGCAGTTTTCGGGTGGGACAACCAGAGACCCAGTACTTC. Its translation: CASSFRVGQPETQYF.

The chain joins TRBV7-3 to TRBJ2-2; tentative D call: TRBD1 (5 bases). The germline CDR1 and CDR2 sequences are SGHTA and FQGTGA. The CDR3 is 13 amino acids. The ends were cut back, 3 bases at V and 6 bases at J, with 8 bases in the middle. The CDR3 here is CASSFQGSGELFF. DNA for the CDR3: TGTGCCAGCAGCTTTCAGGGTTCCGGGGAGCTGTTTTTT.

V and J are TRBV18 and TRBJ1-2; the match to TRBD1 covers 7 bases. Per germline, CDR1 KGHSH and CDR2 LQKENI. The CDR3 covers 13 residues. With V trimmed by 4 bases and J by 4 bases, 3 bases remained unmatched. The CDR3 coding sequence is TGTGCCAGCTCACTCGACAGGGCCTATGGCTACACCTTC. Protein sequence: CASSLDRAYGYTF.

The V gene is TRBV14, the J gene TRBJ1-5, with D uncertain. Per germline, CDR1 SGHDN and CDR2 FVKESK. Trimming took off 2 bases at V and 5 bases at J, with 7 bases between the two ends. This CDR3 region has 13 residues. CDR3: CASSQFSDQPQHF. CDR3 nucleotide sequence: TGTGCCAGCAGCCAATTCTCGGATCAGCCCCAGCATTTT.

CDR3 amino acids: CASLGTSGALETQYF. The CDR3 region has the DNA TGTGCCAGCCTTGGGACTAGCGGGGCTTTGGAGACCCAGTACTTC. The rearrangement links TRBV2 to TRBJ2-5; 13 bases map to TRBD2. The CDR3 is 15 residues long. After removal of 8 bases from V and 5 bases from J, the junction contained 8 bases not matched to a gene. CDR1 is SNHLY and CDR2 is FYNNEI in the germline V gene.

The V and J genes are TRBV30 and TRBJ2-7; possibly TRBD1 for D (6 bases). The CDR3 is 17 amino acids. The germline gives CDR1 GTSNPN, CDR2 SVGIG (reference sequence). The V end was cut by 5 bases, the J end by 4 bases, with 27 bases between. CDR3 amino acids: CAWEKGRGVGYGYEQYF. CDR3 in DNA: TGTGCCTGGGAGAAGGGCAGGGGTGTTGGTTACGGTTACGAGCAGTACTTC.

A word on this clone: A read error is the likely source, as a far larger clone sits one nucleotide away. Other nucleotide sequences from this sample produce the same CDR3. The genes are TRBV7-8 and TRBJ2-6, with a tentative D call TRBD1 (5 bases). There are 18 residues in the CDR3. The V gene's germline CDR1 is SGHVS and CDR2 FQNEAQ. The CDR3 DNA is TGTGCCAGCAGCCCGACCCGGAATCAGCACCCTGGGGCCAACGTCCTGACCTTC. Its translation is CASSPTRNQHPGANVLTF.

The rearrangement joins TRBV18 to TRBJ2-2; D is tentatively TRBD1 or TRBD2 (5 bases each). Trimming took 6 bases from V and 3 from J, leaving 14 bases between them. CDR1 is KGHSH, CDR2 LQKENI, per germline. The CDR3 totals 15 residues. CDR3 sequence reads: CASSLEGTYTGELFF. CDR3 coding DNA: TGTGCCAGCTCCCTCGAAGGGACGTACACCGGGGAGCTGTTTTTT. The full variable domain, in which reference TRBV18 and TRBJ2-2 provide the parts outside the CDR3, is NAGVMQNPRHLVRRRGQEARLRCSPMKGHSHVYWYRQLPEEGLKFMVYLQKENIIDESGMPKERFSAEFPKEGPSILRIQQVVRGDSAAYFCASSLEGTYTGELFFGEGSRLTVL.

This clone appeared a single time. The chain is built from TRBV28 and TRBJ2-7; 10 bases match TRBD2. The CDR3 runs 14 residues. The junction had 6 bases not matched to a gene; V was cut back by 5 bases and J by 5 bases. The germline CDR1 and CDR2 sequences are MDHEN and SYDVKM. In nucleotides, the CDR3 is TGTGCCAGCAGTGGGGGGACTAGCGTTGACGAGCAGTACTTC. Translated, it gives CASSGGTSVDEQYF.

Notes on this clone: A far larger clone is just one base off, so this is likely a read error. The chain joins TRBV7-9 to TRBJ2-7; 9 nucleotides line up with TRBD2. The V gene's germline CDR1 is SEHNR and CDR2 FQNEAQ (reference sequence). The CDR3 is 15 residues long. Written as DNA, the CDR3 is TGTGCCAGCAGCCCCGGACTAGCGTACTCCTACAAGCAGTACTTC. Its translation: CASSPGLAYSYKQYF.

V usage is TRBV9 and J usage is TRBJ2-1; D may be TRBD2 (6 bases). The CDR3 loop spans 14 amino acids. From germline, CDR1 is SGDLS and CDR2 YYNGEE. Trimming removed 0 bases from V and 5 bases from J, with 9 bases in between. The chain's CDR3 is CASSVVGGNNEQFF. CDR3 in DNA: TGTGCCAGCAGCGTAGTGGGAGGAAACAATGAGCAGTTCTTC.

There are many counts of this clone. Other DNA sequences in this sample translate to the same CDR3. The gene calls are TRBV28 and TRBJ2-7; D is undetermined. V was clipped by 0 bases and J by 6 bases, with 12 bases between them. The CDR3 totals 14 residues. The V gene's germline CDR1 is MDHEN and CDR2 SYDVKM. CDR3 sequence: CASSLCSTGCEQYF. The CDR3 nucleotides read TGTGCCAGCAGTTTATGCTCGACCGGATGCGAGCAGTACTTC.

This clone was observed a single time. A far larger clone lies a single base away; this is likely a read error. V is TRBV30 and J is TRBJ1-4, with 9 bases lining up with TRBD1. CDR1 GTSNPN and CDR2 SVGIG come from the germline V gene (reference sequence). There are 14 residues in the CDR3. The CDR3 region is CTREDRTGDEKLFF. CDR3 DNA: TGTACCCGGGAGGACCGGACAGGGGATGAAAAACTGTTTTTT.

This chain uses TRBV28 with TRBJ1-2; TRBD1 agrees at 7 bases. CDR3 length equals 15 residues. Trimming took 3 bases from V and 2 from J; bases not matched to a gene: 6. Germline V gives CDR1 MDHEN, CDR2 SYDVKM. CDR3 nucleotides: TGTGCCAGCAGTTTTGAGGGGGCGGGGAACTATGGCTACACCTTC. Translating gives CASSFEGAGNYGYTF.

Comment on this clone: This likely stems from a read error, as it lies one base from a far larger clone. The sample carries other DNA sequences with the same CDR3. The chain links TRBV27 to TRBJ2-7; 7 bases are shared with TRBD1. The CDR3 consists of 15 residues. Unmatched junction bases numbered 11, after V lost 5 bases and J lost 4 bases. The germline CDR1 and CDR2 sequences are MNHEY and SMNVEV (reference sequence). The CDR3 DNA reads TGTGCCAGCAGTCGACGTCCGGGACAGAAATACGAGCAGTACTTC. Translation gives CASSRRPGQKYEQYF.

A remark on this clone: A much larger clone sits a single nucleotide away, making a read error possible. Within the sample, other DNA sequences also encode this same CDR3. Here the CDR3 reads CASRTGSTDTQYF. DNA for the CDR3: TGTGCCTCCCGGACAGGTAGCACAGATACGCAGTATTTT. The V call is TRBV6-1, the J call TRBJ2-3, with 7 positions matching TRBD1. The germline V gene has CDR1 MNHNS and CDR2 SASEGT. Losses at the gene ends were 11 bases for V and 0 bases for J; bases not matched to a gene: 5. This CDR3 is built from 13 residues.

The CDR3 is CASNRDRASEQYF. CDR3 bases: TGTGCCAGCAACCGGGACAGGGCCAGCGAGCAGTACTTC. The gene calls are TRBV6-1 and TRBJ2-7; 9 bases are shared with TRBD1. Germline CDR1 MNHNS, CDR2 SASEGT. With V trimmed by 7 bases and J by 6 bases, 7 bases remained unmatched. This CDR3 is built from 13 residues.

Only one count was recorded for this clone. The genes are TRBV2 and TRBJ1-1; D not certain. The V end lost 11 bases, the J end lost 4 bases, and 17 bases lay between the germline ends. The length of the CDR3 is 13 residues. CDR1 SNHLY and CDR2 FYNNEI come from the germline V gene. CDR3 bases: TGTGCCGGAGGATACTCTGAGGGCACTGAAGCTTTCTTT. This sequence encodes CAGGYSEGTEAFF.